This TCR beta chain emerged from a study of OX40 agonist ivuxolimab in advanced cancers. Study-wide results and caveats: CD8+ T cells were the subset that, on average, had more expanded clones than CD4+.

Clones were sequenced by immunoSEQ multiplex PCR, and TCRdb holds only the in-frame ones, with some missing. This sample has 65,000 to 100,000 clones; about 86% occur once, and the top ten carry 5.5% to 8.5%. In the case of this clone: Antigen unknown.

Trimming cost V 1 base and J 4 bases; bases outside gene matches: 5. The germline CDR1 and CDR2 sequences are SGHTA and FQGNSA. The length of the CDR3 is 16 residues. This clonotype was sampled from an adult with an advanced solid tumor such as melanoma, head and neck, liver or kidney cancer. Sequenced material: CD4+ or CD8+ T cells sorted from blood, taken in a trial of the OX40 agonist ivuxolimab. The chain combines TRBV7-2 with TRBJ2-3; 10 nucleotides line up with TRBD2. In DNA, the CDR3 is TGTGCCAGCAGCTTAGGGCAGCGGGGGGGGTCAGATACGCAGTATTTT. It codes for CASSLGQRGGSDTQYF.